This entry lists 16 T cell receptor beta chains sequenced from one sample in a study of CD8+ T cells in alopecia areata. Treatment in this sample: oral pan-JAK inhibitor, 5-10 mg twice daily. Extracted RNA was reverse transcribed, and the resulting cDNA served as sequencing template. The method was immunoSEQ multiplex PCR; TCRdb's version includes in-frame clones alone and lacks a portion of them. The table includes 200,000 or so clones, more than 30% detected once. This specimen consisted of CD4+ T cells sorted from blood, obtained between weeks 30 and 35, from a patient treated with tofacitinib. These receptors were obtained from a human donor with alopecia areata.

This clone occurred a few times. The V call is TRBV30, the J call TRBJ2-7, with 7 nucleotides matching TRBD1. V lost 0 bases and J lost 2; bases outside the gene matches: 10. Germline values: CDR1 GTSNPN, CDR2 SVGIG (reference sequence). CDR3 length equals 16 residues. This CDR3 reads CAWSVGLTDRTYEQYF. DNA of the CDR3: TGTGCCTGGAGTGTTGGGTTAACGGACAGGACCTACGAGCAGTACTTC.

The J gene is TRBJ2-1, the V gene TRBV18; TRBD2 is a possible D gene (5 bases). Germline CDR1 is KGHSH and CDR2 is LQKENI. The length of the CDR3 is 14 residues. The germline V and J ends were trimmed by 8 bases and 4 bases, with 15 bases remaining between them. The CDR3 region has the DNA TGTGCCAGCCGCTCGGCGGGCCCATACAATGAGCAGTTCTTC. Translated, it gives CASRSAGPYNEQFF.

The gene calls are TRBV7-9 and TRBJ1-1; no firm D call. Germline V lookup: CDR1 SEHNR, CDR2 FQNEAQ (reference sequence). V dropped 1 base and J dropped 1 base, with 16 bases sitting between them. This CDR3 comprises 17 residues. The CDR3 nucleotides read TGTGCCAGCAGCTTAGGAGGGTTCGGTGGGAGGAACACTGAAGCTTTCTTT. Translation: CASSLGGFGGRNTEAFF.

The rearrangement links TRBV2 to TRBJ2-3; 8 nucleotides agree with TRBD2. CDR1 and CDR2 from the germline V gene are SNHLY and FYNNEI. The ends lost 6 bases at V and 3 bases at J; junction bases unmatched: 8. The CDR3 covers 15 residues. The CDR3 coding sequence is TGTGCCAGCAGGCCGACTAGCGTATCTACAGATACGCAGTATTTT. Translation gives CASRPTSVSTDTQYF. Drawing the rest from reference TRBV2 and TRBJ2-3, the complete variable domain is EPEVTQTPSHQVTQMGQEVILRCVPISNHLYFYWYRQILGQKVEFLVSFYNNEISEKSEIFDDQFSVERPDGSNFTLKIRSTKLEDSAMYFCASRPTSVSTDTQYFGPGTRLTVL.

The rearrangement uses TRBV30 and TRBJ1-1; weak D call: TRBD1 (6 bases). Deletions cut 4 bases from V and 0 bases from J, with 9 bases between. This CDR3 contains 13 residues. Germline V gives CDR1 GTSNPN, CDR2 SVGIG (reference sequence). The CDR3 DNA reads TGTGCCTGGAAGGGACAAATGAACACTGAAGCTTTCTTT. Translated, it gives CAWKGQMNTEAFF.

V usage is TRBV7-2 and J usage is TRBJ1-5; D remains ambiguous. This CDR3 comprises 14 residues. Deletions cut 2 bases from V and 5 bases from J, with 10 bases between. The germline V gene encodes CDR1 SGHTA and CDR2 FQGNSA. CDR3 sequence (DNA): TGTGCCAGCAGCTTACCGGGTAATCATCAGCCCCAGCATTTT. Its translation is CASSLPGNHQPQHF.

In its sample, this clone was seen a few times. This chain links TRBV5-1 with TRBJ2-1, with a possible D match to TRBD1 (6 bases). CDR1 is SGHRS and CDR2 is YFSETQ in the germline V gene. CDR3 length: 17 amino acids. Deletions cut 0 bases from V and 0 bases from J, with 13 bases between. The CDR3 sequence: CASSLGSGTPSYNEQFF. The CDR3 DNA reads as TGCGCCAGCAGCTTGGGGTCGGGGACACCCTCCTACAATGAGCAGTTCTTC.

This clone was seen more than once but under ten times. The J gene is TRBJ1-2, the V gene TRBV6-5; D unclear. This CDR3 spans 15 amino acids. In germline, CDR1 is MNHEY, CDR2 SVGAGI. The V and J ends lost 3 bases and 4 bases respectively, with 15 bases between them. Here the CDR3 DNA reads TGTGCCAGCAGTTATTCCGGTGACTCATTCTATGGCTACACCTTC. Its protein product is CASSYSGDSFYGYTF.

This clone was counted a few times. This chain links TRBV30 with TRBJ1-5, with D possibly being TRBD1 (6 bases). Trimming cost V 1 base and J 7 bases, with 11 bases left between them. Germline assignment: CDR1 GTSNPN and CDR2 SVGIG (reference sequence). CDR3 size: 13 residues. The CDR3 loop is CAWSGTDRQPQHF. In nucleotides, the CDR3 is TGTGCCTGGAGTGGGACAGATCGCCAGCCCCAGCATTTT.

The J gene is TRBJ1-1, the V gene TRBV5-1; the match to TRBD1 covers 8 bases. CDR1 is SGHRS, CDR2 YFSETQ, per germline. This CDR3 contains 15 residues. V lost 0 bases, J lost 1 base, and 2 bases stayed unmatched. The chain's CDR3 is CASSLVGTGNTEAFF. The CDR3, as DNA: TGCGCCAGCAGCTTGGTCGGGACAGGGAACACTGAAGCTTTCTTT.

This clone was counted a few times. This rearrangement joins TRBV19 to TRBJ2-1; possibly TRBD1 for D (6 bases). V was shortened by 5 bases and J by 8 bases, with 16 bases between the two germline ends. The CDR3 length is 14 residues. Germline assignment: CDR1 LNHDA and CDR2 SQIVND (reference sequence). The CDR3 spells CASSPRGPSDEQFF. CDR3 DNA: TGTGCCAGTAGTCCCAGGGGCCCTTCGGATGAGCAGTTCTTC. The whole variable domain, remainder taken from reference TRBV19 and TRBJ2-1, is DGGITQSPKYLFRKEGQNVTLSCEQNLNHDAMYWYRQDPGQGLRLIYYSQIVNDFQKGDIAEGYSVSREKKESFPLTVTSAQKNPTAFYLCASSPRGPSDEQFFGPGTRLTVL.

In its sample, this clone was seen many times. The V gene is TRBV29-1, the J gene TRBJ2-5; 11 bases fit TRBD1. CDR1 and CDR2 (germline): SQVTM, ANQGSEA. The CDR3 has 15 amino acids. J was trimmed by 1 base and V by 6 bases; bases with no gene match: 7. The CDR3 nucleotides read TGCAGCGTGATTTCCGGGACAGGGGGCCAAGAGACCCAGTACTTC. It is translated as CSVISGTGGQETQYF.

The J gene is TRBJ2-7, the V gene TRBV29-1, with TRBD1 as a possible D gene (6 bases). There are 13 residues in the CDR3. Germline CDR1 and CDR2: SQVTM and ANQGSEA. V lost 6 bases, J lost 0 bases, and 12 bases lay in between. For the CDR3, the DNA is TGCAGCGTGAAGGACAGAAGCTCCTACGAGCAGTACTTC. It encodes CSVKDRSSYEQYF.

V is TRBV10-2 and J is TRBJ2-3; D not resolved. Germline CDR1 reads WSHSY; CDR2 reads SAAADI. This CDR3 region has 13 residues. V lost 6 bases, J lost 4 bases, and 11 bases lay in between. The CDR3 region has the DNA TGCGCCAGCAGGTTGGATGGGTCAGATACGCAGTATTTT. Translation gives CASRLDGSDTQYF.

This clone showed up just once. The chain couples TRBV6-5 to TRBJ2-1, with 8 bases that match TRBD1. The length of the CDR3 is 15 residues. Looked up from germline, CDR1 is MNHEY and CDR2 is SVGAGI. The V and J ends lost 6 bases and 2 bases, in that order; junction bases with no gene match: 6. The CDR3 region has the DNA TGTGCCAGCAGAACTGGGACAGGAACCTACAATGAGCAGTTCTTC. As protein: CASRTGTGTYNEQFF.

The chain couples TRBV5-1 to TRBJ1-5; D not resolved. The CDR3 covers 17 residues. Deletions cut 6 bases from V and 0 bases from J, with 19 bases between. Germline V gene sequence: CDR1 SGHRS, CDR2 YFSETQ. In DNA form, the CDR3 reads TGCGCCAGCAAGGCGGGGAATCTGGAAAATAGCAATCAGCCCCAGCATTTT. Translated, it gives CASKAGNLENSNQPQHF.